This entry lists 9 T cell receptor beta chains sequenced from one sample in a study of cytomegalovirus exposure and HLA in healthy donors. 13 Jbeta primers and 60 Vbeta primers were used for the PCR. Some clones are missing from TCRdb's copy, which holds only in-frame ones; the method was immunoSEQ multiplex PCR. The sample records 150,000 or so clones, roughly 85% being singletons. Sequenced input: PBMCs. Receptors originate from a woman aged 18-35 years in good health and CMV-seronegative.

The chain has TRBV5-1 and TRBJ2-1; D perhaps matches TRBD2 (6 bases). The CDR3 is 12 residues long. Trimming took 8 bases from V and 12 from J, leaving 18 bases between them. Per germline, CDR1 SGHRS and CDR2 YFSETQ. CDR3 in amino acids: CASKGGDGGQFF. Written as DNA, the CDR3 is TGCGCCAGTAAGGGCGGGGACGGGGGGCAGTTCTTC.

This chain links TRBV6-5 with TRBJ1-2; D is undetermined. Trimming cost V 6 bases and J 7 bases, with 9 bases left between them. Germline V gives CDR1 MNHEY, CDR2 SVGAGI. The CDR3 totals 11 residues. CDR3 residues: CASSNSGGYTF. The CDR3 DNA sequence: TGTGCCAGCAGCAACTCTGGTGGCTACACCTTC.

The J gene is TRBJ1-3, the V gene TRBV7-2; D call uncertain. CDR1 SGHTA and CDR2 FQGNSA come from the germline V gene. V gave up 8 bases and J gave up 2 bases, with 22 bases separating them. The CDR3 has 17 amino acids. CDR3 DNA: TGTGCCAGCGGCTCGGGGTCGTGGCAGATCACTGGAAACACCATATATTTT. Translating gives CASGSGSWQITGNTIYF.

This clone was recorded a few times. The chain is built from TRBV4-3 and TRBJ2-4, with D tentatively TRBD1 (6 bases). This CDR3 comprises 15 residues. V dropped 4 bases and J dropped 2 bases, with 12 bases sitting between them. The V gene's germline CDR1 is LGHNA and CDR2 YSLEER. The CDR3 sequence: CASSPGERTKNIQYF. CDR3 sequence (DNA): TGCGCCAGCAGCCCAGGGGAACGGACCAAAAACATTCAGTACTTC.

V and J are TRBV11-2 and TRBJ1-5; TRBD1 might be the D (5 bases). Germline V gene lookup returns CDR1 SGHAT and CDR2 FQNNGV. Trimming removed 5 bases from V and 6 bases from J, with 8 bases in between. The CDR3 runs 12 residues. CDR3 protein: CASSPGGQPQHF. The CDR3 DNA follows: TGTGCCAGCAGCCCCGGGGGTCAGCCCCAGCATTTT.

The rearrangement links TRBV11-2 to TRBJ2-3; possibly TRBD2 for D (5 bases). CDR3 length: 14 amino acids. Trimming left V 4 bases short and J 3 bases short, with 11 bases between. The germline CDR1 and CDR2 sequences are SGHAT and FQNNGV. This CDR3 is CASSWAGRTDTQYF. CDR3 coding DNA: TGTGCCAGCAGCTGGGCGGGCCGGACAGATACGCAGTATTTT.

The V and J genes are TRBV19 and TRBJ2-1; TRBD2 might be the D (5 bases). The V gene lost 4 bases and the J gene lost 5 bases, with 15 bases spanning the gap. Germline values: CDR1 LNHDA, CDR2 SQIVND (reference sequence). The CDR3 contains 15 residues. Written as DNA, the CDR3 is TGTGCCAGTAGTACTTTGTTAGCGTCACACAATGAGCAGTTCTTC. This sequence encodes CASSTLLASHNEQFF.

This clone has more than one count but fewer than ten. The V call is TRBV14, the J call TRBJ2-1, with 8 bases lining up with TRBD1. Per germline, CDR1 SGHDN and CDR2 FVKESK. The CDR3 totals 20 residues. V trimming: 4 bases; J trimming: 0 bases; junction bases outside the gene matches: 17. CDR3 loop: CASSLRTGRTFYNSYNEQFF. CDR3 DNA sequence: TGTGCCAGCAGCCTTAGGACAGGGAGGACTTTCTACAACTCCTACAATGAGCAGTTCTTC.

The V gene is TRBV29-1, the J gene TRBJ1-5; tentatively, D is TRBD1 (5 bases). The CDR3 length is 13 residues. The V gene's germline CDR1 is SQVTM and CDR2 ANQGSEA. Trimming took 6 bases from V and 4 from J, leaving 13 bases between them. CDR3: CSVLQGPNQPQHF. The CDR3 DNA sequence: TGCAGCGTCCTCCAGGGCCCAAATCAGCCCCAGCATTTT.